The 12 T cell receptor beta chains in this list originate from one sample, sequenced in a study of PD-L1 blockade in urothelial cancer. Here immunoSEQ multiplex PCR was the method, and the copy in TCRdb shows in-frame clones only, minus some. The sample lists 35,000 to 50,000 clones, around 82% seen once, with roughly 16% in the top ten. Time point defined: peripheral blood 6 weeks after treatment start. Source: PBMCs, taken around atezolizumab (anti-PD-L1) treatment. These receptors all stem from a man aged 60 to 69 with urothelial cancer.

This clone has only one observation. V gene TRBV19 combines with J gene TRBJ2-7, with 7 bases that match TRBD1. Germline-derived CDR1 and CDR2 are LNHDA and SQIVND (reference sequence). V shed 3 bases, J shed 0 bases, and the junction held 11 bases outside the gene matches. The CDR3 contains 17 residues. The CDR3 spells CASSIRYTGTASYEQYF. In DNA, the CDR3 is TGTGCCAGTAGTATTCGTTATACCGGGACAGCCTCCTACGAGCAGTACTTC.

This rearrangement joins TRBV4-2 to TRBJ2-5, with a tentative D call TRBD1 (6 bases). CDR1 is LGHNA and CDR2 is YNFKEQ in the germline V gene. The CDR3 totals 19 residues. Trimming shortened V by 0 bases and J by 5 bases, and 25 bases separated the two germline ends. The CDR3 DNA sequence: TGTGCCAGCAGCCAAGACTCCGGTGGGGGCTCGAGGTACGTTGAGACCCAGTACTTC. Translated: CASSQDSGGGSRYVETQYF.

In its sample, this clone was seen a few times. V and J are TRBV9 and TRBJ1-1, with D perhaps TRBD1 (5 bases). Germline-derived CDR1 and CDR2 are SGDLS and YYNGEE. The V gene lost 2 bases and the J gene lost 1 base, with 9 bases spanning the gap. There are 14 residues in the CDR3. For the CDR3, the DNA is TGTGCCAGCAGCGTGCTGACAGCGAACACTGAAGCTTTCTTT. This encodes CASSVLTANTEAFF.

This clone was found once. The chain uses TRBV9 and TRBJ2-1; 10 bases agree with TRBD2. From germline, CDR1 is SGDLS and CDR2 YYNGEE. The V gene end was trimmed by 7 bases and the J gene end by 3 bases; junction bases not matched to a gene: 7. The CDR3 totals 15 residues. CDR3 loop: CASAGGLAIYNEQFF. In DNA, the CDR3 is TGTGCCAGCGCGGGGGGACTAGCGATCTACAATGAGCAGTTCTTC.

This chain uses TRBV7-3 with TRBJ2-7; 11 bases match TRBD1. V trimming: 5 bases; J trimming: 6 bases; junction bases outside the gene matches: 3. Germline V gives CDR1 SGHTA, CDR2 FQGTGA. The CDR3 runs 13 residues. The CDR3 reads CASSPGTGGEQYF. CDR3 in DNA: TGTGCCAGCAGCCCTGGGACAGGGGGCGAGCAGTACTTC.

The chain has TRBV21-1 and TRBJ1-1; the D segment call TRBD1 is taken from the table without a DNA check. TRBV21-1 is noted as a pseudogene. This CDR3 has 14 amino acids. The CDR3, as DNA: TGTGCCAGCAGCAAAGGACAGCCGGGTTATAGCGCTTTCTTT. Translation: CASSKGQPGYSAFF.

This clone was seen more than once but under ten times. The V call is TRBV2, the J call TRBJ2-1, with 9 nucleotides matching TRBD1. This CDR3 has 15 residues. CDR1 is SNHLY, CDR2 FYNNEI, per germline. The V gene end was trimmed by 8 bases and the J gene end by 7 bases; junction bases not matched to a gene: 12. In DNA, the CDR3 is TGTGCCAGCGGCGGCCGGGACAGGGAGGAGAATGAGCAGTTCTTC. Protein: CASGGRDREENEQFF.

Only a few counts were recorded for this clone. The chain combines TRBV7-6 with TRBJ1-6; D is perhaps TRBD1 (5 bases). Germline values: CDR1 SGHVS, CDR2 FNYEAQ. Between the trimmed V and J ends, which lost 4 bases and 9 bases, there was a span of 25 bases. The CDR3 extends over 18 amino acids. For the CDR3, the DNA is TGTGCCAGCAGCTCCGCAGGGTTAATCTCTCGTCTGGGTTCACCCCTCCACTTT. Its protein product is CASSSAGLISRLGSPLHF.

CDR3 in amino acids: CASSLGAAWWYTF. The CDR3 DNA follows: TGCGCCAGCAGCTTGGGGGCAGCCTGGTGGTACACCTTC. The chain employs TRBV5-1 and TRBJ1-2, with D hard to call. Trimming removed 0 bases at V and 11 bases at J, with 14 bases between. This CDR3 region has 13 residues. Per germline, CDR1 SGHRS and CDR2 YFSETQ. Full variable domain (rest looked up from reference TRBV5-1 and TRBJ1-2): KAGVTQTPRYLIKTRGQQVTLSCSPISGHRSVSWYQQTPGQGLQFLFEYFSETQRNKGNFPGRFSGRQFSNSRSEMNVSTLELGDSALYLCASSLGAAWWYTFGSGTRLTVV.

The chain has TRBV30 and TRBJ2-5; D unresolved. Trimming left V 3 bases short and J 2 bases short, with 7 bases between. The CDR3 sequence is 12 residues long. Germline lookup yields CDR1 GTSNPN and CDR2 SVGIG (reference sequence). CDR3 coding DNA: TGTGCCTGGAGGCGCTCTCAAGAGACCCAGTACTTC. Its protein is CAWRRSQETQYF.

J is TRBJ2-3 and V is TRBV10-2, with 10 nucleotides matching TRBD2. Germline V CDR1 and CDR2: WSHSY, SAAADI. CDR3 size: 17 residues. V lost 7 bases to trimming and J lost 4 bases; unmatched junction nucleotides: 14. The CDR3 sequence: CASTPGVAGGQADTQYF. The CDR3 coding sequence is TGCGCCAGCACCCCCGGCGTAGCGGGGGGCCAAGCAGATACGCAGTATTTT.

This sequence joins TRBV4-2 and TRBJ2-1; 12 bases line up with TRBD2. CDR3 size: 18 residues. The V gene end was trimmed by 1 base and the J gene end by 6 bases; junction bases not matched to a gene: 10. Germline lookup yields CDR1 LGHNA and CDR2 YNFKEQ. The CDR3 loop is CASSQVVGGLAGTNEQFF. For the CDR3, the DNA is TGTGCCAGCAGCCAAGTTGTGGGAGGACTAGCGGGGACCAATGAGCAGTTCTTC.